Sequencing of this T cell receptor (beta chain) was carried out in a study of response to subunit inactivated influenza vaccine. This clonotype was recorded once. Each CDR3 protein is one row after TCRdb ran MiXCR on the RT-PCR reads. The sample yields under 800,000 distinct CDR3 sequences, about 15% seen once. This CDR3 has 12 amino acids. The germline gives CDR1 DFQATT, CDR2 SNEGSKA (reference sequence). Trimming left V 6 bases short and J 4 bases short, with 12 bases between. The gene calls are TRBV20-1 and TRBJ2-5; D is ambiguous. This clonotype was obtained from a man over 45 who received an inactivated influenza vaccine. The starting material was PBMCs from blood, obtained 14 to 15 days before vaccination. The CDR3 here is CSAVGSRETQYF. CDR3 bases: TGCAGTGCCGTGGGCAGCCGAGAGACCCAGTACTTC.